This T cell receptor (beta chain) was captured in a study of vaccination and CD4 T cells after COVID-19. Germline V CDR1 and CDR2: MNHEY, SVGAGI. V gave up 4 bases and J gave up 1 base, with 10 bases separating them. The CDR3 runs to 14 residues. Once obtained from cultured CD4+ T cells, the DNA was sequenced using the Oncomine TCR Beta short-read assay. TCRdb independently ran MiXCR on the PCR reads; one entry per CDR3 protein. The repertoire holds about 13,000 distinct CDR3 sequences, 79% seen once, with about 28% in the top ten. Indicated treatment: approximately nine-day PBMC culture with coronavirus spike peptide pools or control peptides (ViraFEST assay). Following culture for more than eight days, CD4+ T cells were isolated by negative selection. As concerns this clonotype: Its antigen remains unknown.

The receptor was derived from a human donor who had recovered from COVID-19. The specimen sequenced was CD4+ T cells from blood, cultured in vitro. The chain carries TRBV6-5 and TRBJ1-1; D might be TRBD1 (5 bases). CDR3 DNA sequence: TGTGCCAGCAGTTCGCCAACAGGGAACACTGAAGCTTTCTTT. This gives the protein CASSSPTGNTEAFF.